This T cell receptor (beta chain) originates from a study of neoadjuvant anti-PD-1 for oral cavity cancer. The ends were cut back, 5 bases at V and 7 bases at J, with 14 bases in the middle. There are 13 residues in the CDR3. Germline CDR1 and CDR2: MNHEY and SMNVEV (reference sequence). TCRdb's table, derived via immunoSEQ multiplex PCR, lists solely in-frame clones and lacks some. In the table there are more than 50,000 clones, 70% to 85% of which are singletons. The receptor comes from a person aged 35-79 years with oral cavity squamous cell carcinoma. The sequenced sample was PBMCs, obtained before nivolumab (anti-PD-1) treatment. The gene calls are TRBV27 and TRBJ1-2, with D maybe TRBD1 (5 bases). DNA for the CDR3: TGTGCCAGCAGTCCGCCGGGGGGAACTGGCTACACCTTC. It specifies CASSPPGGTGYTF.